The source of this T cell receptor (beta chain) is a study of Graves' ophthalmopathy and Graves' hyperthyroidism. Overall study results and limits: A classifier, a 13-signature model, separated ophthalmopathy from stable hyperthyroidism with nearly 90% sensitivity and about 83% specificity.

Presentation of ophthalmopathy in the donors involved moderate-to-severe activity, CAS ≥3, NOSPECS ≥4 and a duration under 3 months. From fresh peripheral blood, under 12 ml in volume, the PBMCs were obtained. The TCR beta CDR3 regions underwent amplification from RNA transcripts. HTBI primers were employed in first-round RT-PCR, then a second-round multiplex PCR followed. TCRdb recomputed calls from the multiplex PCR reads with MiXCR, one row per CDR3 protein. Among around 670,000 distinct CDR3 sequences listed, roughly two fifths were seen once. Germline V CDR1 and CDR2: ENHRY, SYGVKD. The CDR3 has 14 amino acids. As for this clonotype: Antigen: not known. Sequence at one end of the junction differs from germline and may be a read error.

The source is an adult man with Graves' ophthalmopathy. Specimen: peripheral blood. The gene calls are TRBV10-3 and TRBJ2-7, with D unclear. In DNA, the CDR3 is TGTGCCAGCAGTTCGACGGCCCGCTCCTACGAGCAGTACTTC. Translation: CASSSTARSYEQYF.